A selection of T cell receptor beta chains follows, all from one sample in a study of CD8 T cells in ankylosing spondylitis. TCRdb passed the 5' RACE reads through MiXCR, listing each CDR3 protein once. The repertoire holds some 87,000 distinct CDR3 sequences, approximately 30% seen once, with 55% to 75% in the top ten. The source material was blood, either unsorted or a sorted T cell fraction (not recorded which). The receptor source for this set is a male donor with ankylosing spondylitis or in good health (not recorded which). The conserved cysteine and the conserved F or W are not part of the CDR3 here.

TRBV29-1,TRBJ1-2,SAADRFYGYT
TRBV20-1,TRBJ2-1,SAAPWGSGGYNEQF
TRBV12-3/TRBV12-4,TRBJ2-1,ASTAVLSSYNEQF
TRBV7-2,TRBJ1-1,ASSTHRGLEAF
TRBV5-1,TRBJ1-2,ASSPTTVNYGYT
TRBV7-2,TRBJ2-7,ASSSSGSSLSYEQY
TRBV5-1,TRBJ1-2,ASSFNGNRGYT
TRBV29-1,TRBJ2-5,SAEGLAETQY
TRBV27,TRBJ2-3,ASPGWADTQY
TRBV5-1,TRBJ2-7,ASSLADGGPYEQY
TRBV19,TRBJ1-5,ASTGQSEGGEPQH
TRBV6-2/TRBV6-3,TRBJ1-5,ASSPGTGGLGQPQH
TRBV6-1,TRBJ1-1,ASSDGVMNTEAF
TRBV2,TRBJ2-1,ASSVFTGQGPYNEQF
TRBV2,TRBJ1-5,ASRAGLSNQPQH
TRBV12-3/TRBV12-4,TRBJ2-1,ASSGDSSLGGKF
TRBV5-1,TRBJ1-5,ASSLNGFNQPQH
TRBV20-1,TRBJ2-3,SARVPTLAGKGRDTQY
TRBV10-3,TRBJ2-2,AISGILAGNTGELF
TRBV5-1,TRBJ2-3,ASSFRQGEDTQY
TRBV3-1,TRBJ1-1,ASSQGGVTEAF
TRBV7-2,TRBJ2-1,ASSPKGADWGEQF
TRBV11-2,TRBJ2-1,ASSLDVGGGRPREQF
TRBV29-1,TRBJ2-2,SVRDTGELF
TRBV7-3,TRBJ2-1,ASSLGDYNEQF
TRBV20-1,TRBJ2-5,SARMAGRGGETQY
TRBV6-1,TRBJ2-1,ASSEAVLAPYNEQF
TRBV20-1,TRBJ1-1,SARDLGKTAEAF
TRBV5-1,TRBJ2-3,ASSEAGSYTDTQY
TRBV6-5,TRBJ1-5,ASSSRRVGSRNQPQH
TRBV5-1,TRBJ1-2,ASRTVQGAGGYT
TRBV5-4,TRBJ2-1,ASSLTSPYNEQF
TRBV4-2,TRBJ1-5,ASSQGVSQPQH
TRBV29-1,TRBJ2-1,SVEEVGSTEQF
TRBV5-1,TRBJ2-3,ASSSGDREADTQY
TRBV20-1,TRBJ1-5,SARGGQTSNQPQH
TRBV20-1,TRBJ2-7,SASDRITDEQY
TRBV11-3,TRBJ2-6,ASSLGSVNSGANVLT
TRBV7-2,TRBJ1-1,ASSLGPTGMNTEAF
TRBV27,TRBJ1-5,ASRGFAGDQPQH
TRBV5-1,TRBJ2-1,ASSLPGTNYNEQF
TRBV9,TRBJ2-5,ASSRTAQETQY
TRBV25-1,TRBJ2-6,ATTPGQGISGANVLT
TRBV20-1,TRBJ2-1,SAQAGGAMWNEQF